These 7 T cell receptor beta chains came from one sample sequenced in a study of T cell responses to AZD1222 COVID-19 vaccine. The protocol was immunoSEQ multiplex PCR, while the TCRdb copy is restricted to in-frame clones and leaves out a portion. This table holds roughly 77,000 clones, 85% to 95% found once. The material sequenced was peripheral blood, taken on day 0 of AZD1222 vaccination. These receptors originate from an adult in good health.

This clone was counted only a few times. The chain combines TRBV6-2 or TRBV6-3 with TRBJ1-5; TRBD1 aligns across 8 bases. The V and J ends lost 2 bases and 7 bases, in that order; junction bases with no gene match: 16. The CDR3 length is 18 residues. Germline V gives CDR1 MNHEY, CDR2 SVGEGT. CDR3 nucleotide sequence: TGTGCCAGCAGTTACAGAGGACCACAGGGGGACGAAAACCAGCCCCAGCATTTT. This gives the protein CASSYRGPQGDENQPQHF.

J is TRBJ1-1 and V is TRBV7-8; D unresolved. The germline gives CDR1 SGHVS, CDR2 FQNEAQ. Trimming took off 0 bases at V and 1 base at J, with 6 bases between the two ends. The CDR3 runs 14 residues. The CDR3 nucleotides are TGTGCCAGCAGCTTAGCGGGTTGGAACACTGAAGCTTTCTTT. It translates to CASSLAGWNTEAFF.

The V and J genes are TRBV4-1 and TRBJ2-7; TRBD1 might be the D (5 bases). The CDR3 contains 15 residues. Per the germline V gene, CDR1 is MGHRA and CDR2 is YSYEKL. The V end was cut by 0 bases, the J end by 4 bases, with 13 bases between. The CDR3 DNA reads TGCGCCAGCAGCCAAGATCCAGGGCTTCGATACGAGCAGTACTTC. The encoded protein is CASSQDPGLRYEQYF.

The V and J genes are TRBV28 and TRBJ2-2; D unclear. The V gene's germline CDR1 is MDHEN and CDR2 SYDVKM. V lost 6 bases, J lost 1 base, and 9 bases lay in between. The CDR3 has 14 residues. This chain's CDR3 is CASRGRENTGELFF. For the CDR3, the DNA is TGTGCCAGCAGGGGTAGGGAGAACACCGGGGAGCTGTTTTTT.

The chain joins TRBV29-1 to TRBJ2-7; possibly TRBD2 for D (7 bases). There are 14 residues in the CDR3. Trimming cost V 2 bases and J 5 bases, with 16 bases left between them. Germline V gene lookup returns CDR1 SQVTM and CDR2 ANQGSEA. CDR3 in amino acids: CSVEKGGAHDEQYF. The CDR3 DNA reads TGCAGCGTTGAAAAGGGGGGGGCGCACGACGAGCAGTACTTC.

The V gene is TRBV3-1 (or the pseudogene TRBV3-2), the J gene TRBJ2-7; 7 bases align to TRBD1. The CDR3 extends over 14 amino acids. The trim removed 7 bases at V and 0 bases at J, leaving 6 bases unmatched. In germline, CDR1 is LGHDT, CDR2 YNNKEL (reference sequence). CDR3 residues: CASTLTGVSYEQYF. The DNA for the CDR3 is TGTGCCAGCACCCTTACAGGGGTCTCCTACGAGCAGTACTTC.

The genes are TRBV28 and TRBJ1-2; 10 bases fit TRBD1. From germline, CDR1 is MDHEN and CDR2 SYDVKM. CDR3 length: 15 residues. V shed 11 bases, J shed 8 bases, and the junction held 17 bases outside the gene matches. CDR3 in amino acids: CAGYDRGQGGGGYTF. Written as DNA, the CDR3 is TGTGCCGGTTACGACAGGGGGCAAGGGGGTGGAGGCTACACCTTC.